The source of this T cell receptor beta chain is a study of cytomegalovirus exposure and HLA in healthy donors. Broader study findings: Rare TCR sequences dominated, though some public TCRs recurred in many donors. Accurate predictions that matched the HLA-A and HLA-B alleles of most subjects were reportedly made from TCR beta sequences. TCR beta V segments were, for the most part, productive about 87% or about 30% of the time in an earlier analysis. Altogether, 150 to 200 TCR beta chains were recorded as cytomegalovirus-associated.

A multiplex PCR was run with 60 Vbeta primers and 13 Jbeta primers. Produced via immunoSEQ multiplex PCR; TCRdb's table is partial and in-frame only. Of 160,000 or so clones listed, about four fifths are singletons. The table lists this clone with a few counts. The antigen is not known. This CDR3 has 15 residues. Germline CDR1 and CDR2: MNHEY and SMNVEV (reference sequence). The V segment lost 3 bases and the J segment 4 bases; nucleotides outside the gene matches: 2. V gene TRBV27 combines with J gene TRBJ2-3, with 12 bases that match TRBD2. The receptor's source is a male donor in good health and CMV-seropositive. The specimen was PBMCs. The CDR3 region has the DNA TGTGCCAGCAGTTTGACTAGCGGGAGCTCAGATACGCAGTATTTT. As protein: CASSLTSGSSDTQYF.